One and the same sample provided the 26 T cell receptor beta chains below, sequenced in a study of cytomegalovirus exposure and HLA in healthy donors. This PCR relied on a set of 60 Vbeta primers and 13 Jbeta primers. Measured with immunoSEQ multiplex PCR; TCRdb has only the in-frame clones, and not every one. The sample shows 95,000 to 120,000 clones, around 77% of them seen only once. Sequenced input: PBMCs. These receptors all stem from a woman aged 25 to 39 in good health and CMV-seropositive.

The V gene is TRBV27, the J gene TRBJ1-1; TRBD1 matches 9 bases. The CDR3 loop spans 14 amino acids. The V gene's germline CDR1 is MNHEY and CDR2 SMNVEV (reference sequence). With V trimmed by 6 bases and J by 1 base, 3 bases remained unmatched. CDR3 in amino acids: CASSLQGANTEAFF. The CDR3 bases are TGTGCCAGCAGCCTACAGGGGGCGAACACTGAAGCTTTCTTT.

The V gene is TRBV5-1, the J gene TRBJ2-5, with 8 bases matching TRBD2. Trimming at V came to 4 bases and at J to 2 bases, leaving 4 bases not matched to a gene. This CDR3 has 14 residues. CDR1 and CDR2 from the germline V gene are SGHRS and YFSETQ. The CDR3 bases are TGCGCCAGCAGCGGAATAGCGGGGCAAGAGACCCAGTACTTC. Its translation: CASSGIAGQETQYF.

The chain links TRBV6-4 to TRBJ2-3; 11 positions agree with TRBD2. Unmatched junction bases numbered 3, after V lost 4 bases and J lost 0 bases. The germline CDR1 and CDR2 sequences are MRHNA and SNTAGT. This CDR3 region has 16 residues. Here the CDR3 DNA reads TGTGCCAGCAGTGCCGTAGCGGGGGGGAGCACAGATACGCAGTATTTT. It codes for CASSAVAGGSTDTQYF.

J is TRBJ2-7 and V is TRBV28, with a tentative D call TRBD1 (7 bases). The CDR3 consists of 15 residues. In germline, CDR1 is MDHEN, CDR2 SYDVKM. V was pared by 2 bases and J by 0 bases, with 11 bases between. DNA for the CDR3: TGTGCCAGCAGTTTAAGGCAGGGGGGCTCCTACGAGCAGTACTTC. It translates to CASSLRQGGSYEQYF.

The chain recombines TRBV28 with TRBJ1-2, with 8 bases matching TRBD1. V was pared by 2 bases and J by 7 bases, with 6 bases of the junction left unmatched. This CDR3 is 14 amino acids long. Germline CDR1 reads MDHEN; CDR2 reads SYDVKM. The CDR3 here is CASSLIQGASGYTF. The CDR3 DNA follows: TGTGCCAGCAGTTTAATTCAGGGGGCCTCTGGCTACACCTTC.

The rearrangement joins TRBV7-3 to TRBJ2-5; 10 bases agree with TRBD1. The CDR3 has 15 residues. Per the germline V gene, CDR1 is SGHTA and CDR2 is FQGTGA. Trimming cost V 5 bases and J 9 bases; bases outside gene matches: 12. The CDR3 region is CASSPSGTGVWAQYF. The CDR3 nucleotides are TGTGCCAGCAGCCCCTCCGGGACAGGGGTTTGGGCCCAGTACTTC.

The chain carries TRBV29-1 and TRBJ2-7; D is perhaps TRBD2 (6 bases). There are 11 residues in the CDR3. The germline CDR1 and CDR2 sequences are SQVTM and ANQGSEA. Trimming pared 6 bases from V and 3 bases from J, leaving 9 bases between. The CDR3 sequence: CSVGDFYEQYF. CDR3 bases: TGCAGCGTAGGGGACTTCTACGAGCAGTACTTC.

The chain links TRBV14 to TRBJ2-2; D is uncertain. This CDR3 comprises 13 residues. The V end lost 0 bases, the J end lost 8 bases, and 7 bases lay between the germline ends. CDR1 SGHDN and CDR2 FVKESK come from the germline V gene. The CDR3 reads CASSQDLEGELFF. DNA for the CDR3: TGTGCCAGCAGCCAAGATCTAGAGGGGGAGCTGTTTTTT.

The rearrangement joins TRBV6-5 to TRBJ2-3; tentative D call: TRBD2 (6 bases). Germline CDR1 MNHEY, CDR2 SVGAGI. V was pared by 5 bases and J by 4 bases, with 16 bases between. There are 15 residues in the CDR3. The chain's CDR3 is CASSTRQGGADTQYF. CDR3 in DNA: TGTGCCAGCAGTACCAGACAAGGAGGGGCAGATACGCAGTATTTT.

This clone came up a few times. The chain combines TRBV11-2 with TRBJ2-2; TRBD1 agrees at 8 bases. The trim removed 1 base at V and 7 bases at J, leaving 8 bases unmatched. Germline V gives CDR1 SGHAT, CDR2 FQNNGV. The CDR3 length is 16 residues. CDR3 sequence reads: CASSLVGQGAVGELFF. DNA of the CDR3: TGTGCCAGCAGCTTAGTGGGGCAGGGGGCGGTCGGGGAGCTGTTTTTT.

The chain uses TRBV7-3 and TRBJ2-3; possible D gene TRBD2, 5 bases. Trimming removed 4 bases from V and 2 bases from J, with 10 bases in between. Germline assignment: CDR1 SGHTA and CDR2 FQGTGA. The CDR3 spans 14 residues. The CDR3 coding sequence is TGTGCCAGCAGCTCGGACTGGGCCACAGATACGCAGTATTTT. It yields the protein CASSSDWATDTQYF.

The CDR3 DNA sequence: TGCGCCAGCAGCAAAGACAGGGATTGGGTTTACGAGCAGTACTTC. Translation gives CASSKDRDWVYEQYF. This sequence joins TRBV5-1 and TRBJ2-5; 7 nucleotides agree with TRBD1. The end of the DNA aligns better with TRBJ2-7, so the J call may be wrong. The length of the CDR3 is 15 residues. Germline CDR1 reads SGHRS; CDR2 reads YFSETQ.

The rearrangement uses TRBV18 and TRBJ1-2, with 9 nucleotides matching TRBD1. In germline, CDR1 is KGHSH, CDR2 LQKENI. There are 14 residues in the CDR3. The ends lost 0 bases at V and 8 bases at J; junction bases unmatched: 4. The DNA for the CDR3 is TGTGCCAGCTCACCACCACGACAGGGGGGCGGCTACACCTTC. Translated: CASSPPRQGGGYTF.

Only one count was recorded for this clone. The chain links TRBV18 to TRBJ1-1, with unresolved D. In germline, CDR1 is KGHSH, CDR2 LQKENI. This CDR3 is 16 amino acids long. The V gene lost 0 bases and the J gene lost 2 bases, with 13 bases spanning the gap. In DNA, the CDR3 is TGTGCCAGCTCACCACCGAGGCAGCCCTTTAACACTGAAGCTTTCTTT. It codes for CASSPPRQPFNTEAFF.

The rearrangement links TRBV11-2 to TRBJ2-5, with 8 bases aligning to TRBD1. From germline, CDR1 is SGHAT and CDR2 FQNNGV. CDR3 length: 13 residues. Trimming took 5 bases from V and 5 from J; bases not matched to a gene: 4. CDR3 sequence (DNA): TGTGCCAGCAGCACCTGGACAGGGGAGACCCAGTACTTC. As protein: CASSTWTGETQYF. Full variable domain (missing parts from reference TRBV11-2 and TRBJ2-5): EAGVAQSPRYKIIEKRQSVAFWCNPISGHATLYWYQQILGQGPKLLIQFQNNGVVDDSQLPKDRFSAERLKGVDSTLKIQPAKLEDSAVYLCASSTWTGETQYFGPGTRLLVL.

The rearrangement uses TRBV14 and TRBJ2-3, with D uncertain. V was shortened by 4 bases and J by 5 bases, with 7 bases between the two germline ends. CDR1 and CDR2 (germline): SGHDN, FVKESK. This CDR3 has 12 residues. CDR3 bases: TGTGCCAGCAGCCCTAAGCGAGATACGCAGTATTTT. Amino acids: CASSPKRDTQYF.

The rearrangement links TRBV5-1 to TRBJ2-5; 10 bases match TRBD2. The CDR3 totals 16 residues. The J segment lost 1 base and the V segment lost 0 bases, leaving 3 bases of the junction unmatched. In germline, CDR1 is SGHRS, CDR2 YFSETQ. The chain's CDR3 is CASSLVQRGGQETQYF. CDR3 nucleotide sequence: TGCGCCAGCAGCTTGGTCCAGCGGGGGGGCCAAGAGACCCAGTACTTC.

The chain combines TRBV9 with TRBJ2-7, with 8 bases aligning to TRBD1. CDR1 and CDR2 from the germline V gene are SGDLS and YYNGEE. V was clipped by 0 bases and J by 0 bases; unmatched bases: 5. This CDR3 has 16 amino acids. The CDR3 sequence is CASSVVDGQGSYEQYF. CDR3 in DNA: TGTGCCAGCAGCGTAGTTGACGGACAGGGCTCCTACGAGCAGTACTTC. The entire variable domain, with the rest obtained from reference TRBV9 and TRBJ2-7, is as follows: DSGVTQTPKHLITATGQRVTLRCSPRSGDLSVYWYQQSLDQGLQFLIQYYNGEERAKGNILERFSAQQFPDLHSELNLSSLELGDSALYFCASSVVDGQGSYEQYFGPGTRLTVT.

The chain joins TRBV2 to TRBJ2-7; D perhaps matches TRBD1 (7 bases). Between the trimmed V and J ends, which lost 8 bases and 2 bases, there was a span of 13 bases. Germline CDR1 SNHLY, CDR2 FYNNEI. This CDR3 region has 13 residues. The CDR3 spells CASLRDSAYEQYF. DNA for the CDR3: TGTGCCAGCCTGCGGGACAGCGCCTACGAGCAGTACTTC.

The CDR3, as DNA: TGCGCCAGCAGCCCAGGGGACAGGTCTAGGCTGTTTTTT. Protein sequence: CASSPGDRSRLFF. The V gene is TRBV5-1, the J gene TRBJ1-4, with 8 bases matching TRBD1. With 4 bases clipped from V and 14 bases from J, the junction kept 10 bases outside the gene matches. Germline CDR1 and CDR2: SGHRS and YFSETQ. The CDR3 has 13 amino acids.

V and J are TRBV2 and TRBJ2-2; D gene ambiguous. The CDR3 loop spans 12 amino acids. Germline V gives CDR1 SNHLY, CDR2 FYNNEI. V gave up 6 bases and J gave up 3 bases, with 5 bases separating them. CDR3 nucleotide sequence: TGTGCCAGCAGGTCCGACACCGGGGAGCTGTTTTTT. Protein product: CASRSDTGELFF.

V and J are TRBV7-9 and TRBJ2-1; 10 bases fit TRBD1. Germline CDR1 and CDR2: SEHNR and FQNEAQ (reference sequence). V dropped 3 bases and J dropped 2; count of bases not matched to a gene: 7. There are 17 residues in the CDR3. This CDR3 is CASSLGSGTGAYNEQFF. For the CDR3, the DNA is TGTGCCAGCAGCTTGGGTAGCGGGACAGGGGCCTACAATGAGCAGTTCTTC.

The rearrangement uses TRBV5-1 and TRBJ2-3; 12 nucleotides line up with TRBD2. In germline, CDR1 is SGHRS, CDR2 YFSETQ. This CDR3 is built from 16 residues. J was trimmed by 6 bases and V by 6 bases; bases with no gene match: 11. The CDR3 sequence: CASKPWTSGTGDTQYF. DNA of the CDR3: TGCGCCAGCAAACCGTGGACTAGCGGGACCGGGGATACGCAGTATTTT.

The chain carries TRBV2 and TRBJ2-7, with 7 bases lining up with TRBD2. The germline V gene has CDR1 SNHLY and CDR2 FYNNEI. The junction had 15 bases not matched to a gene; V was cut back by 5 bases and J by 11 bases. CDR3 length: 14 residues. The DNA of the CDR3 is TGTGCCAGCAGTAGCGGGGCGGGCGTCGACGAAGAGTACTTC. This translates into CASSSGAGVDEEYF.

V usage is TRBV30 and J usage is TRBJ1-2; no clear D. Germline assignment: CDR1 GTSNPN and CDR2 SVGIG (reference sequence). V was shortened by 5 bases and J by 1 base, with 8 bases between the two germline ends. The CDR3 is made up of 12 amino acids. This CDR3 is CAWGVLNYGYTF. For the CDR3, the DNA is TGTGCCTGGGGAGTTCTTAACTATGGCTACACCTTC.

This rearrangement joins TRBV25-1 to TRBJ1-1; D uncertain. Trimming removed 5 bases from V and 1 base from J, with 5 bases in between. The CDR3 sequence is 12 residues long. Germline V gene lookup returns CDR1 MGHDK and CDR2 SYGVNS. CDR3 loop: CASSRWNTEAFF. Written as DNA, the CDR3 is TGTGCCAGCAGTCGGTGGAACACTGAAGCTTTCTTT.